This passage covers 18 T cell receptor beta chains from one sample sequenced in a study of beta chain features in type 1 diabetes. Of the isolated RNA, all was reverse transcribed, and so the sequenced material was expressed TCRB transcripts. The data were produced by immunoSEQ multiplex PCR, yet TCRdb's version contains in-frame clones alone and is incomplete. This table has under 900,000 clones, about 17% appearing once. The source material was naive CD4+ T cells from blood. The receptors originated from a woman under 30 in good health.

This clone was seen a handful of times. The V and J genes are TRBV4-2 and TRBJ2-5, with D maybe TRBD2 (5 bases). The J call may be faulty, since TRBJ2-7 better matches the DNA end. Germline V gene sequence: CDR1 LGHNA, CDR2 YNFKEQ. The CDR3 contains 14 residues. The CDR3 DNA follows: TGTGCCAGCAGCCCTCAGCGGACCGGCTACGAGCAGTACTTC. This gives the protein CASSPQRTGYEQYF.

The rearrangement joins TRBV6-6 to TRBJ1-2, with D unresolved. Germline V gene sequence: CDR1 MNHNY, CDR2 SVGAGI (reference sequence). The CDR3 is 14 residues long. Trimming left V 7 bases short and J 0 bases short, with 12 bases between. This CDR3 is CASMRTVTNYGYTF. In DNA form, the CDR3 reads TGTGCCAGCATGAGGACGGTCACTAACTATGGCTACACCTTC.

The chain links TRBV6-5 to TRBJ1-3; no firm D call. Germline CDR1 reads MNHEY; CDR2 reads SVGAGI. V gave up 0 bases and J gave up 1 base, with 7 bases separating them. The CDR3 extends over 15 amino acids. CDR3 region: CASSYSHRSGNTIYF. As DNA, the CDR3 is TGTGCCAGCAGTTACTCGCACAGATCTGGAAACACCATATATTTT.

CDR3 in amino acids: CASSIGGTGGSLYQPQHF. The CDR3 nucleotides are TGTGCCAGTAGTATAGGCGGGACAGGGGGCTCTCTGTATCAGCCCCAGCATTTT. The chain employs TRBV19 and TRBJ1-5, with 12 nucleotides matching TRBD1. Germline assignment: CDR1 LNHDA and CDR2 SQIVND (reference sequence). V dropped 1 base and J dropped 5; count of bases not matched to a gene: 9. The CDR3 is made up of 18 amino acids.

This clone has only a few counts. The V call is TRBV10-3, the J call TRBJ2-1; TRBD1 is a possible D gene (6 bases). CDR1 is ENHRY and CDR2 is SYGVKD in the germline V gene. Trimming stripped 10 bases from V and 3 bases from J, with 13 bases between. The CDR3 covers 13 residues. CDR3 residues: CATLHRDYNEQFF. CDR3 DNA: TGTGCCACCCTCCACAGGGACTACAATGAGCAGTTCTTC.

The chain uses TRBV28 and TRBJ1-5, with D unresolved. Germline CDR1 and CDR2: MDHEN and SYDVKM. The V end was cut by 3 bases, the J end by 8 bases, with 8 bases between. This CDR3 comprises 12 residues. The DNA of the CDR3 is TGTGCCAGCAGTTTTAGTAGGGAGCCCCAGCATTTT. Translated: CASSFSREPQHF. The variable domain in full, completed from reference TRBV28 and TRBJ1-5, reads DVKVTQSSRYLVKRTGEKVFLECVQDMDHENMFWYRQDPGLGLRLIYFSYDVKMKEKGDIPEGYSVSREKKERFSLILESASTNQTSMYLCASSFSREPQHFGDGTRLSIL.

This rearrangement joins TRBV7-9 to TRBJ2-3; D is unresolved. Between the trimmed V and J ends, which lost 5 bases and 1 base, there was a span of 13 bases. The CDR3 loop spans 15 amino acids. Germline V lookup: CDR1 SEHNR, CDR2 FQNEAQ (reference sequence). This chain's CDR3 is CASSDTNLGTDTQYF. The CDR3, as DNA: TGTGCCAGCAGCGATACTAACCTAGGCACAGATACGCAGTATTTT.

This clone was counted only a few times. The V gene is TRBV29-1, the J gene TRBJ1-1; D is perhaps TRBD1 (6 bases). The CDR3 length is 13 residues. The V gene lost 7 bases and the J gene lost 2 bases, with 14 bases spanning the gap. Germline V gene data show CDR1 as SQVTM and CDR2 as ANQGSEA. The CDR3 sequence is CSGNGQRNTEAFF. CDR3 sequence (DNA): TGCAGCGGGAATGGACAGCGAAACACTGAAGCTTTCTTT.

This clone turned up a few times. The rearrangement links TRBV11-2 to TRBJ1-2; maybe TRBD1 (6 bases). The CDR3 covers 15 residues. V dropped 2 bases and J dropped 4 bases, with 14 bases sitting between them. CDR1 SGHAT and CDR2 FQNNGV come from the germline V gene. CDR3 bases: TGTGCCAGCAGCTTAACGAGGGGGAGTGGCTATGGCTACACCTTC. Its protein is CASSLTRGSGYGYTF.

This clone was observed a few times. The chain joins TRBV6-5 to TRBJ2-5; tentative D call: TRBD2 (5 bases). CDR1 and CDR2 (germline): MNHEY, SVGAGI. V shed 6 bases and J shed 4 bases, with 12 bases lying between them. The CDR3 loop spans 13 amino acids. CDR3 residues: CASSSQRRETQYF. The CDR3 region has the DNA TGTGCCAGCAGCTCCCAGCGGAGAGAGACCCAGTACTTC.

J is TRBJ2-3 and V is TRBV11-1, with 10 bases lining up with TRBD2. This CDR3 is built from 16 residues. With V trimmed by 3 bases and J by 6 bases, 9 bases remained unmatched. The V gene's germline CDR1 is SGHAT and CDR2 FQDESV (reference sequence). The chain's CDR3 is CASSFLLAGVGDTQYF. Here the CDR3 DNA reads TGTGCCAGCAGCTTCCTCCTAGCGGGAGTTGGTGATACGCAGTATTTT.

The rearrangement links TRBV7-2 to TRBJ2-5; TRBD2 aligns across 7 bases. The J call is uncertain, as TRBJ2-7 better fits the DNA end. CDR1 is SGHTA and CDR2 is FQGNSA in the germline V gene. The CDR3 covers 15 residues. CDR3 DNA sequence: TGTGCCAGCAGTTTGGCTAGCGGAGGCTCCTACGAGCAGTACTTC. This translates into CASSLASGGSYEQYF.

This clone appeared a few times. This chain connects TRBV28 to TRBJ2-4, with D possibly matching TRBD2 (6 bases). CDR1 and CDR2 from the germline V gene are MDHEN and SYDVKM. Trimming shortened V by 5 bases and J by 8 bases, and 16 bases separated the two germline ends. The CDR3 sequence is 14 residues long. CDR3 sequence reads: CASSPARDRHIQYF. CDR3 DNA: TGTGCCAGCAGTCCGGCGCGGGACCGGCACATTCAGTACTTC.

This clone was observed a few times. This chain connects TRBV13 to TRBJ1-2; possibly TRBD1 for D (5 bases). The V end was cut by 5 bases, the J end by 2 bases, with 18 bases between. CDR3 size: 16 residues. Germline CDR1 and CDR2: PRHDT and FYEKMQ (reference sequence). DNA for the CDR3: TGTGCCAGCAGCCCCCTTTACAGGCGTGGAAACTATGGCTACACCTTC. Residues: CASSPLYRRGNYGYTF.

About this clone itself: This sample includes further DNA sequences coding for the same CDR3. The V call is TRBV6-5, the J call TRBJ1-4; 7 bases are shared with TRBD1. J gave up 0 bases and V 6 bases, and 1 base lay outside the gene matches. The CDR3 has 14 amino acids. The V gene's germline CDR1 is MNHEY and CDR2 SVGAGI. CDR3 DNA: TGTGCCAGCAGGGGGACAGCAACTAATGAAAAACTGTTTTTT. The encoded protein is CASRGTATNEKLFF.

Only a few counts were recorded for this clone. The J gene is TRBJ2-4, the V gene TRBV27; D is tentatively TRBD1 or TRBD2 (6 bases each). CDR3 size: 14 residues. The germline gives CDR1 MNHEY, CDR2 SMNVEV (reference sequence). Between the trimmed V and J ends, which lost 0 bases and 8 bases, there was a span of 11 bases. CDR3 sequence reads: CASSLSARGDIQYF. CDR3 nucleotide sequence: TGTGCCAGCAGTTTATCGGCGAGGGGGGACATTCAGTACTTC.

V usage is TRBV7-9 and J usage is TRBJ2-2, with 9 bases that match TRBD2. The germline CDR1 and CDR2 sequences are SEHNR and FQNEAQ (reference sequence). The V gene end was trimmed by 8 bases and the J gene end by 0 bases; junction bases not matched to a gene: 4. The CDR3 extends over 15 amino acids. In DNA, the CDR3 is TGTGCCAGCGGCGGGAGGGCCGCGAACACCGGGGAGCTGTTTTTT. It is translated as CASGGRAANTGELFF.

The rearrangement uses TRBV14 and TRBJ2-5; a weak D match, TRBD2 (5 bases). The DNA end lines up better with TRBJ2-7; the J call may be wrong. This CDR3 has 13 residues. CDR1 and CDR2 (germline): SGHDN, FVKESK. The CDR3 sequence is CASSQDRDYEQYF. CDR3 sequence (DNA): TGTGCCAGCAGCCAAGACCGGGACTACGAGCAGTACTTC.